This T cell receptor (beta chain) comes out of a study of early T cells in non-severe SARS-CoV-2 infection. Study overall: Sequencing targeted bulk RNA from unsorted whole blood, leaving chains unpaired. Study-wide findings and caveats: Matching against VDJdb likely underestimated virus-specific expansions, favoring anti-spike CD8.

The sample holds a few counts of this clonotype. What it binds is unknown. The CDR3 consists of 13 residues. Trimming took off 4 bases at V and 8 bases at J, with 17 bases between the two ends. Germline lookup yields CDR1 GTSNPN and CDR2 SVGIG (reference sequence). TCRdb independently ran MiXCR on the 5' RACE reads; one entry per CDR3 protein. The sample carries 35,000 to 45,000 distinct CDR3 sequences, 9% to 15% recorded once. Sequencing was done on a sample of whole blood. The clonotype comes from an adult who was a healthcare worker with PCR-confirmed SARS-CoV-2 infection or an uninfected control (not recorded which). This sequence joins TRBV30 and TRBJ1-2; D not resolved. The CDR3 nucleotides are TGTGCCTGGAAAACATGGGGTGAAGCCGGCTACACCTTC. Residues: CAWKTWGEAGYTF. The variable domain in full, completed from reference TRBV30 and TRBJ1-2, reads SQTIHQWPATLVQPVGSPLSLECTVEGTSNPNLYWYRQAAGRGLQLLFYSVGIGQISSEVPQNLSASRPQDRQFILSSKKLLLSDSGFYLCAWKTWGEAGYTFGSGTRLTVV.